The 30 T cell receptor beta chains below were found in one sample sequenced in a study of metastatic and nonmetastatic thyroid tumors. There were no patients who had received any treatment before thyroid surgery. MiXCR re-clonotyped the PCR reads for TCRdb. Among roughly 30,000 clones listed, less than 25% were seen once. Sequencing input: blood. The receptors shown here come from a female donor with papillary thyroid cancer or a benign thyroid nodule (not recorded which). Some clones in this sample may be carry-over from other donors' samples.

This clone has at least ten counts. The chain employs TRBV2 and TRBJ2-5; 7 bases match TRBD1. With 3 bases clipped from V and 2 bases from J, the junction kept 3 bases outside the gene matches. CDR1 SNHLY and CDR2 FYNNEI come from the germline V gene. The CDR3 totals 14 residues. CDR3 loop: CASSDRGRQETQYF. In DNA form, the CDR3 reads TGTGCCAGCAGTGATAGGGGGCGGCAAGAGACCCAGTACTTC.

This clone was counted ten times or more. This chain joins TRBV6-2 or TRBV6-3 and TRBJ1-1; D not certain. Germline V lookup: CDR1 MNHEY, CDR2 SVGEGT. CDR3 length: 13 amino acids. Trimming shortened V by 4 bases and J by 1 base, and 7 bases separated the two germline ends. The CDR3 sequence is CASSSRRNTEAFF. The CDR3 DNA reads as TGTGCCAGCAGTTCAAGACGGAACACTGAAGCTTTCTTT.

CDR3 in DNA: TGTGCCAGCAGCTGGAGGTTTTCTGGCGACTATGGCTACACCTTC. This gives the protein CASSWRFSGDYGYTF. V is TRBV5-4 and J is TRBJ1-2, with D hard to call. The germline V gene has CDR1 SGHNT and CDR2 YYREEE (reference sequence). The CDR3 has 15 residues. The V and J ends lost 3 bases and 3 bases respectively, with 15 bases between them.

The chain recombines TRBV5-1 with TRBJ1-5; 9 bases line up with TRBD1. This CDR3 has 16 amino acids. Germline loops: CDR1 SGHRS, CDR2 YFSETQ. After removal of 4 bases from V and 3 bases from J, the junction contained 8 bases not matched to a gene. CDR3 in amino acids: CASSKGTGGPNQPQHF. CDR3 nucleotides: TGCGCCAGCAGCAAAGGTACAGGGGGCCCCAATCAGCCCCAGCATTTT.

This clone appeared a few times. V and J are TRBV18 and TRBJ1-1; maybe TRBD1 (6 bases). CDR1 is KGHSH and CDR2 is LQKENI in the germline V gene. The CDR3 has 14 residues. Trimming removed 5 bases from V and 2 bases from J, with 12 bases in between. The chain's CDR3 is CASSAGTLNTEAFF. In DNA, the CDR3 is TGTGCCAGCTCAGCCGGGACACTTAACACTGAAGCTTTCTTT.

This clone was found many times. The rearrangement links TRBV19 to TRBJ1-5; possible D gene TRBD1, 5 bases. The V end was cut by 6 bases, the J end by 2 bases, with 11 bases between. Germline V gene data show CDR1 as LNHDA and CDR2 as SQIVND (reference sequence). The CDR3 is made up of 14 amino acids. CDR3 in amino acids: CASSNDRRNQPQHF. CDR3 bases: TGTGCCAGTAGCAATGACAGACGCAATCAGCCCCAGCATTTT.

This clone was counted a few times. Without the conserved terminal phenylalanine or tryptophan, this CDR3 likely stems from a read error. The DNA is omitted, as the CDR3 cannot be located on it reliably, and the CDR3 follows TCRdb's listing. The chain uses TRBV6-1 and TRBJ2-5; the table names TRBD1, a call not compared with the DNA. CDR1 and CDR2 (germline): MNHNS, SASEGT. The CDR3 is 13 residues long, ends included. The CDR3 is CASSEAGGDSLRL.

This clone was seen a few times. The chain recombines TRBV19 with TRBJ2-1; 7 nucleotides agree with TRBD2. Germline CDR1 is LNHDA and CDR2 is SQIVND (reference sequence). The CDR3 loop spans 15 amino acids. V lost 4 bases and J lost 0; bases outside the gene matches: 3. CDR3 in amino acids: CASSSGTTSYNEQFF. For the CDR3, the DNA is TGTGCCAGTAGTAGCGGGACTACCTCCTACAATGAGCAGTTCTTC.

This clone was seen at least ten times. The chain uses TRBV7-9 and TRBJ2-2; D unresolved. The CDR3 runs 12 residues. Trimming took off 5 bases at V and 2 bases at J, with 3 bases between the two ends. Germline V CDR1 and CDR2: SEHNR, FQNEAQ (reference sequence). The CDR3 nucleotides read TGTGCCAGCAGCCCTAACACCGGGGAGCTGTTTTTT. Protein sequence: CASSPNTGELFF.

This clone turned up a few times. V usage is TRBV29-1 and J usage is TRBJ1-1; a possible D gene is TRBD1 (5 bases). This CDR3 spans 12 amino acids. The germline CDR1 and CDR2 sequences are SQVTM and ANQGSEA. Trimming pared 1 base from V and 3 bases from J, leaving 6 bases between. CDR3 protein: CSVEATDTEAFF. The CDR3 nucleotides are TGCAGCGTTGAAGCGACAGACACTGAAGCTTTCTTT.

The chain is built from TRBV7-2 and TRBJ2-7, with TRBD1 matching 10 bases. The junction had 6 bases not matched to a gene; V was cut back by 5 bases and J by 2 bases. There are 15 residues in the CDR3. Germline CDR1 SGHTA, CDR2 FQGNSA. CDR3 loop: CASSMTGGGTYEQYF. CDR3 nucleotide sequence: TGTGCCAGCAGCATGACAGGGGGCGGCACCTACGAGCAGTACTTC.

This clone was observed at least ten times. The V call is TRBV5-1, the J call TRBJ2-2, with 10 bases lining up with TRBD1. V was clipped by 4 bases and J by 6 bases; unmatched bases: 9. The CDR3 totals 16 residues. CDR1 and CDR2 (germline): SGHRS, YFSETQ. The CDR3 loop is CASSDWDRGISGELFF. In DNA, the CDR3 is TGCGCCAGCAGCGACTGGGACAGGGGCATCTCCGGGGAGCTGTTTTTT.

This clone has a handful of counts. The rearrangement links TRBV20-1 to TRBJ1-5, with TRBD1 as a possible D gene (6 bases). The V end lost 3 bases, the J end lost 5 bases, and 11 bases lay between the germline ends. The CDR3 is made up of 13 amino acids. Germline CDR1 reads DFQATT; CDR2 reads SNEGSKA (reference sequence). CDR3 region: CSARRGAYQPQHF. The DNA of the CDR3 is TGCAGTGCTAGGAGGGGGGCCTATCAGCCCCAGCATTTT.

This clone was picked up many times. This chain links TRBV20-1 with TRBJ2-7, with 10 positions matching TRBD2. CDR3 length: 16 residues. Germline lookup yields CDR1 DFQATT and CDR2 SNEGSKA (reference sequence). After removal of 4 bases from V and 2 bases from J, the junction contained 11 bases not matched to a gene. In nucleotides, the CDR3 is TGCAGTGCTACTAGCGGGAGATCAGGAGCTACCTACGAGCAGTACTTC. This sequence encodes CSATSGRSGATYEQYF.

This clone was recorded many times. V is TRBV9 and J is TRBJ2-2, with D hard to call. Germline CDR1 reads SGDLS; CDR2 reads YYNGEE. This CDR3 has 13 amino acids. Trimming pared 0 bases from V and 5 bases from J, leaving 5 bases between. CDR3 sequence reads: CASSVDLTGELFF. The DNA for the CDR3 is TGTGCCAGCAGCGTAGACTTGACCGGGGAGCTGTTTTTT.

In its sample, this clone ranks as medium-sized. The chain employs TRBV27 and TRBJ1-2; D gene uncertain. V lost 0 bases, J lost 8 bases, and 10 bases lay in between. This CDR3 spans 13 amino acids. Germline V gene sequence: CDR1 MNHEY, CDR2 SMNVEV (reference sequence). The CDR3 region is CASSLSSSQGYTF. CDR3 coding DNA: TGTGCCAGCAGTTTATCTAGTTCTCAAGGCTACACCTTC.

The V gene is TRBV28, the J gene TRBJ1-2; TRBD1 matches 9 bases. Germline CDR1 is MDHEN and CDR2 is SYDVKM. Trimming took 5 bases from V and 2 from J; bases not matched to a gene: 6. CDR3 length: 15 amino acids. CDR3 DNA sequence: TGTGCCAGCAGTCCAGGGACAGGGACCAACTATGGCTACACCTTC. The encoded protein is CASSPGTGTNYGYTF.

This clone has at least ten counts. This rearrangement joins TRBV4-2 to TRBJ2-3; 11 bases map to TRBD2. The germline gives CDR1 LGHNA, CDR2 YNFKEQ. The CDR3 spans 17 residues. The trim removed 2 bases at V and 5 bases at J, leaving 9 bases unmatched. CDR3 in DNA: TGTGCCAGCAGCCAAATACTTAGCGGGGGGGCGATAGATACGCAGTATTTT. Translating gives CASSQILSGGAIDTQYF.

The chain uses TRBV5-1 and TRBJ1-6, with TRBD1 as a possible D gene (6 bases). This CDR3 spans 13 amino acids. The germline V gene encodes CDR1 SGHRS and CDR2 YFSETQ. V was cut by 7 bases and J by 5 bases, with 10 bases left in between. Here the CDR3 DNA reads TGCGCCAGCCTGGACAGCCATAATTCACCCCTCCACTTT. It is translated as CASLDSHNSPLHF.

This sequence joins TRBV11-2 and TRBJ1-3; D uncertain. Germline V CDR1 and CDR2: SGHAT, FQNNGV. CDR3 length: 17 amino acids. V lost 4 bases to trimming and J lost 0 bases, with 16 bases between them. CDR3 amino acids: CASSSHRAGDSGNTIYF. The DNA of the CDR3 is TGTGCCAGCAGCTCACACCGAGCGGGTGACTCTGGAAACACCATATATTTT. Drawing the rest from reference TRBV11-2 and TRBJ1-3, the complete variable domain is EAGVAQSPRYKIIEKRQSVAFWCNPISGHATLYWYQQILGQGPKLLIQFQNNGVVDDSQLPKDRFSAERLKGVDSTLKIQPAKLEDSAVYLCASSSHRAGDSGNTIYFGEGSWLTVV.

The chain has TRBV11-2 and TRBJ2-7, with 10 positions matching TRBD2. Germline assignment: CDR1 SGHAT and CDR2 FQNNGV. The CDR3 totals 14 residues. V trimming: 7 bases; J trimming: 7 bases; junction bases outside the gene matches: 10. CDR3 nucleotides: TGTGCCAGCACCTCGGGGAGCGGGAGGGAGGAGCAGTACTTC. It specifies CASTSGSGREEQYF.

This clone has just a few counts. CDR3 residues: CASSLTGDSPLHF. The CDR3 nucleotides read TGTGCCAGCAGCTTAACAGGGGACTCACCCCTCCACTTT. The chain recombines TRBV12-3 or TRBV12-4 with TRBJ1-6; 7 bases line up with TRBD1. The J segment lost 10 bases and the V segment lost 6 bases, leaving 6 bases of the junction unmatched. This CDR3 is built from 13 residues.

This clone was counted ten times or more. This chain connects TRBV7-2 to TRBJ2-5; a weak D match, TRBD1 (5 bases). With 5 bases removed from V and 2 bases from J, the gap between germline ends came to 15 bases. CDR3 length: 15 amino acids. Germline assignment: CDR1 SGHTA and CDR2 FQGNSA. The CDR3: CASSEELGRQETQYF. The CDR3 DNA reads TGTGCCAGCAGCGAGGAATTGGGGCGGCAAGAGACCCAGTACTTC.

V usage is TRBV4-2 and J usage is TRBJ2-2, with D possibly matching TRBD2 (5 bases). This CDR3 is 14 amino acids long. Germline-derived CDR1 and CDR2 are LGHNA and YNFKEQ. V was trimmed by 3 bases and J by 7 bases, leaving 12 bases between them. CDR3 region: CASSHSAIGGELFF. As DNA, the CDR3 is TGTGCCAGCAGCCATAGCGCCATCGGCGGGGAGCTGTTTTTT.

The chain combines TRBV15 with TRBJ2-7; D is uncertain. From germline, CDR1 is LNHNV and CDR2 YYDKDF (reference sequence). There are 13 residues in the CDR3. The V end was cut by 0 bases, the J end by 1 base, with 4 bases between. The DNA of the CDR3 is TGTGCCACCAGCAGAGACAGGTCCTACGAGCAGTACTTC. Encoded protein: CATSRDRSYEQYF.

This clone was counted a few times. This chain uses TRBV28 with TRBJ2-7; no firm D call. CDR3 length: 12 residues. In germline, CDR1 is MDHEN, CDR2 SYDVKM. Trimming pared 8 bases from V and 2 bases from J, leaving 10 bases between. The CDR3 reads CASRKGPYEQYF. The CDR3 DNA reads TGTGCCAGCCGGAAGGGCCCCTACGAGCAGTACTTC. Variable domain in full (rest from reference TRBV28 and TRBJ2-7): DVKVTQSSRYLVKRTGEKVFLECVQDMDHENMFWYRQDPGLGLRLIYFSYDVKMKEKGDIPEGYSVSREKKERFSLILESASTNQTSMYLCASRKGPYEQYFGPGTRLTVT.

In this sample, this clone turned up many times. J is TRBJ2-7 and V is TRBV29-1; D is undetermined. The CDR3 extends over 17 amino acids. Trimming took 8 bases from V and 0 from J, leaving 26 bases between them. Germline V gene lookup returns CDR1 SQVTM and CDR2 ANQGSEA. CDR3 sequence reads: CSTPNSLWQGLSYEQYF. CDR3 nucleotides: TGCAGCACCCCGAATAGCTTATGGCAAGGGCTCTCCTACGAGCAGTACTTC.

In this sample, this clone turned up many times. The chain combines TRBV19 with TRBJ2-2; TRBD2 aligns across 10 bases. Germline loops: CDR1 LNHDA, CDR2 SQIVND (reference sequence). The CDR3 covers 14 residues. V gave up 7 bases and J gave up 4 bases; unmatched junction bases: 3. The CDR3 DNA is TGTGCCAGTATAGGACTAGCGGCCACCGGGGAGCTGTTTTTT. Translating gives CASIGLAATGELFF.

With respect to this clone: This CDR3 is also generated by other DNA sequences in the sample. This rearrangement joins TRBV19 to TRBJ2-7, with D uncertain. V was pared by 5 bases and J by 4 bases, with 18 bases between. This CDR3 is built from 15 residues. In germline, CDR1 is LNHDA, CDR2 SQIVND (reference sequence). The CDR3 sequence is CASSPTASKHYEQYF. The CDR3 region has the DNA TGTGCCAGTAGTCCGACGGCGAGCAAACATTACGAGCAGTACTTC. Combining the CDR3 with reference TRBV19 and TRBJ2-7 gives the whole variable domain DGGITQSPKYLFRKEGQNVTLSCEQNLNHDAMYWYRQDPGQGLRLIYYSQIVNDFQKGDIAEGYSVSREKKESFPLTVTSAQKNPTAFYLCASSPTASKHYEQYFGPGTRLTVT.

In its sample, this clone was seen many times. This chain joins TRBV3-1 and TRBJ2-1; 7 bases map to TRBD2. The CDR3 runs to 14 residues. Germline CDR1 LGHDT, CDR2 YNNKEL (reference sequence). Trimming removed 0 bases from V and 6 bases from J; junction bases left unmatched: 2. This CDR3 reads CASSQDGGGNEQFF. The DNA of the CDR3 is TGTGCCAGCAGCCAAGATGGGGGGGGCAATGAGCAGTTCTTC.